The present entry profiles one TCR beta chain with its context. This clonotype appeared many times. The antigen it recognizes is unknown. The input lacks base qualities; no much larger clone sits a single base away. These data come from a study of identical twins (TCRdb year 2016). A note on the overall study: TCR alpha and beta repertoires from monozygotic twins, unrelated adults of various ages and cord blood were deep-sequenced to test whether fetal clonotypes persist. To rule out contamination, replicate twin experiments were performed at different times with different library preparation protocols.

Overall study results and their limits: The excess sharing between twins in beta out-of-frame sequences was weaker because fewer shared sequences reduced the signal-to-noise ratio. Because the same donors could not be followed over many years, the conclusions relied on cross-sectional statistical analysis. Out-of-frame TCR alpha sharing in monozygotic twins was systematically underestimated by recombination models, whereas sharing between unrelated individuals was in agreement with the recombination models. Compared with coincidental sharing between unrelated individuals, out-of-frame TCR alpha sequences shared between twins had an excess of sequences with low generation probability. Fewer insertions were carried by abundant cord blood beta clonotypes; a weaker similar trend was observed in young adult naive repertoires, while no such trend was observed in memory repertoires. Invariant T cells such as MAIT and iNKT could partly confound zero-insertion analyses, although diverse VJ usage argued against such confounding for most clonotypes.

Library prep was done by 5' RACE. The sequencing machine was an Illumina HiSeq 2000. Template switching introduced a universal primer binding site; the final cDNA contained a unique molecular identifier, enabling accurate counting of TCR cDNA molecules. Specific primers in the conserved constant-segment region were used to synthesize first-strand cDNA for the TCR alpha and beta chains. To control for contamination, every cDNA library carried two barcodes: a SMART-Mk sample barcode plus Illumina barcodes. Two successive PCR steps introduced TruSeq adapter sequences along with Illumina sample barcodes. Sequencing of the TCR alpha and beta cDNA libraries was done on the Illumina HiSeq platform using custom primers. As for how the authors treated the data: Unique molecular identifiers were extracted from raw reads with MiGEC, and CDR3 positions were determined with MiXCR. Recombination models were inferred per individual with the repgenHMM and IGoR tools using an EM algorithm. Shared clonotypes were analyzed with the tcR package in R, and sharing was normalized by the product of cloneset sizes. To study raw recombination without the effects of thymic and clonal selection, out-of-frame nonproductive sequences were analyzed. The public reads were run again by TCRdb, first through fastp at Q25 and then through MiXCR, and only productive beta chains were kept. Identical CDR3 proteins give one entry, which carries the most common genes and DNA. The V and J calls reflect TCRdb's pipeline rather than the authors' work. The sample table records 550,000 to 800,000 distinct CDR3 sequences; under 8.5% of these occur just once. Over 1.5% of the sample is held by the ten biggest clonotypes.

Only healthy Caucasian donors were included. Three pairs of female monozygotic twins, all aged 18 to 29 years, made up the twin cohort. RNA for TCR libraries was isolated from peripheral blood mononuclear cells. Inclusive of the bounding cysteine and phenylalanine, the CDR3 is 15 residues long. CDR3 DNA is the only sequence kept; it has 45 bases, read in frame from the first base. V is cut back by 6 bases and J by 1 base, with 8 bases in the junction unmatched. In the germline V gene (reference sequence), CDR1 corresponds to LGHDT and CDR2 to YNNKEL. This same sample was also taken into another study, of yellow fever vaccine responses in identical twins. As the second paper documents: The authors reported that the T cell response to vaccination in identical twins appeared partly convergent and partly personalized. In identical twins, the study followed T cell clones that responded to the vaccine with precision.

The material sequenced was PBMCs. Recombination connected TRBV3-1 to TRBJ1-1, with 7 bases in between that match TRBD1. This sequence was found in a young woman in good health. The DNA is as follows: TGTGCCAGCAGAATGTTCCGGGACAGGAACACTGAAGCTTTCTTT. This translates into CASRMFRDRNTEAFF. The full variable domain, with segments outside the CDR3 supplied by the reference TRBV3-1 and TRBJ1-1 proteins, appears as DTAVSQTPKYLVTQMGNDKSIKCEQNLGHDTMYWYKQDSKKFLKIMFSYNNKELIINETVPNRFSPKSPDKAHLNLHINSLELGDSAVYFCASRMFRDRNTEAFFGQGTRLTVV.